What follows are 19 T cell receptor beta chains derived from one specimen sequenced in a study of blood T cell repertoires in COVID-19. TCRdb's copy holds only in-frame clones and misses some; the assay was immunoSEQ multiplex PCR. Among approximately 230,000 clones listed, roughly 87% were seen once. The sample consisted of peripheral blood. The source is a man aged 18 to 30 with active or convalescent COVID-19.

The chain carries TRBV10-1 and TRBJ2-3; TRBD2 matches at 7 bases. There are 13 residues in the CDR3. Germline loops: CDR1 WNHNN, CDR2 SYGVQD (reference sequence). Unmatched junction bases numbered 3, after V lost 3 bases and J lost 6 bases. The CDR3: CASSDGGSDTQYF. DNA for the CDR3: TGCGCCAGCAGTGACGGGGGGTCGGATACGCAGTATTTT.

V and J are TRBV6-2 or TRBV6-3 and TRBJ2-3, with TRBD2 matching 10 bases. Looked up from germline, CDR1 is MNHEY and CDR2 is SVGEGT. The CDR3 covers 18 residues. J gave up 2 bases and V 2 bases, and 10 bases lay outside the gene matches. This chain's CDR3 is CASSYGLAGAHVTDTQYF. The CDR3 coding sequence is TGTGCCAGCAGTTACGGGCTAGCGGGGGCCCATGTCACAGATACGCAGTATTTT.

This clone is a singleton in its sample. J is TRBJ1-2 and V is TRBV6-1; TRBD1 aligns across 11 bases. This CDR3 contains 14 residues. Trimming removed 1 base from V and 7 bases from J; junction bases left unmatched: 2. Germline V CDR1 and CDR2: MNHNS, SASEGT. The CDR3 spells CASSEVGQGGGYTF. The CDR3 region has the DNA TGTGCCAGCAGTGAAGTGGGACAGGGGGGTGGCTACACCTTC.

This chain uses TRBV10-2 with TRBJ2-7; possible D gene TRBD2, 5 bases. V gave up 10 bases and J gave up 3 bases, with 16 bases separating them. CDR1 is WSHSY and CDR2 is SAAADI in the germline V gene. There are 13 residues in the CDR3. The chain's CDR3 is CAIRSIEGYEQYF. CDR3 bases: TGCGCCATCCGCTCTATCGAGGGCTACGAGCAGTACTTC.

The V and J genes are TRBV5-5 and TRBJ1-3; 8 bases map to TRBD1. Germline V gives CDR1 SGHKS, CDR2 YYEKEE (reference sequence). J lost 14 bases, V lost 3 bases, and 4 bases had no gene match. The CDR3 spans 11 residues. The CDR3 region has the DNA TGTGCCAGCAGCTCCGGGACAGGACTATATTTT. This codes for CASSSGTGLYF.

Here the CDR3 DNA reads TGTGCCAGCAGCTTTCGCGAAAAAGAGACCCAGTACTTC. This translates into CASSFREKETQYF. The chain joins TRBV7-9 to TRBJ2-5; the D is unclear. V lost 3 bases to trimming and J lost 3 bases, with 8 bases between them. The CDR3 spans 13 residues. Germline CDR1 reads SEHNR; CDR2 reads FQNEAQ (reference sequence).

The CDR3 coding sequence is TGTGCCACCAGTGATTTGGAGCCAGGGCAAGGGGAGCTGTTTTTT. This encodes CATSDLEPGQGELFF. V usage is TRBV24-1 and J usage is TRBJ2-2; a weak D match, TRBD1 (5 bases). With 0 bases removed from V and 8 bases from J, the gap between germline ends came to 12 bases. The germline CDR1 and CDR2 sequences are KGHDR and SFDVKD. This CDR3 spans 15 amino acids.

The CDR3 loop is CASSVPTSGVNNEQFF. DNA for the CDR3: TGTGCCAGCAGCGTACCAACTAGCGGGGTTAACAATGAGCAGTTCTTC. The chain is built from TRBV9 and TRBJ2-1; TRBD2 matches at 10 bases. The CDR3 consists of 16 residues. V shed 1 base and J 5 bases; nucleotides not matched to a gene: 6. The germline gives CDR1 SGDLS, CDR2 YYNGEE.

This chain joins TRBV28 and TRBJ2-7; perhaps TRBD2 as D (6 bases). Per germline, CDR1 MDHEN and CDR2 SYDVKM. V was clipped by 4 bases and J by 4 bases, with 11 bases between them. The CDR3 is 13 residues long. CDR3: CASSSGRGYEQYF. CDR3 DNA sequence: TGTGCCAGCAGTTCGGGTCGGGGGTACGAGCAGTACTTC. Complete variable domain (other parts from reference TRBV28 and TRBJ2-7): DVKVTQSSRYLVKRTGEKVFLECVQDMDHENMFWYRQDPGLGLRLIYFSYDVKMKEKGDIPEGYSVSREKKERFSLILESASTNQTSMYLCASSSGRGYEQYFGPGTRLTVT.

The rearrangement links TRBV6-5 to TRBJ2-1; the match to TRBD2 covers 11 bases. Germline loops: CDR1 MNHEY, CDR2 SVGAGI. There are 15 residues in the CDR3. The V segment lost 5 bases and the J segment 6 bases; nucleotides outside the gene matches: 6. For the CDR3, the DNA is TGTGCCAGCAGTCTAGCGGGAGGATGGATCAATGAGCAGTTCTTC. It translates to CASSLAGGWINEQFF.

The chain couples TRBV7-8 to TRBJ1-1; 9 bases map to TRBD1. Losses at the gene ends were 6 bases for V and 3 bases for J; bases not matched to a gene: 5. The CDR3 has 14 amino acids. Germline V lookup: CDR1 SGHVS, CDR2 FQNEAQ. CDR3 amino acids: CASRKRQGDTEAFF. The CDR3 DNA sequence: TGTGCCAGCAGGAAACGACAGGGGGACACTGAAGCTTTCTTT.

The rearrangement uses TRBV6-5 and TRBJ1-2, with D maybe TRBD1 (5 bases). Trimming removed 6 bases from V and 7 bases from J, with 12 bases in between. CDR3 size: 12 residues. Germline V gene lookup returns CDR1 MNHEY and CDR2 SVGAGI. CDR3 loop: CASRPPGGGYTF. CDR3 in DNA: TGTGCCAGCAGACCTCCGGGGGGTGGCTACACCTTC.

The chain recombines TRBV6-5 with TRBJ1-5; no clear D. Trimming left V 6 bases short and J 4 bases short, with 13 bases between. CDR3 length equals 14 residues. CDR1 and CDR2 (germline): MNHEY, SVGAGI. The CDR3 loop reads CASRTSGANQPQHF. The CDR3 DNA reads TGTGCCAGCAGGACCTCGGGAGCGAATCAGCCCCAGCATTTT.

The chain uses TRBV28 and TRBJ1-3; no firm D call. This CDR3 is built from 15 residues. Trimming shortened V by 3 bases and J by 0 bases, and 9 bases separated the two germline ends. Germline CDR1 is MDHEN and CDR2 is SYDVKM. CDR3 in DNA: TGTGCCAGCAGTTTTCAATTCGGCTCTGGAAACACCATATATTTT. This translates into CASSFQFGSGNTIYF.

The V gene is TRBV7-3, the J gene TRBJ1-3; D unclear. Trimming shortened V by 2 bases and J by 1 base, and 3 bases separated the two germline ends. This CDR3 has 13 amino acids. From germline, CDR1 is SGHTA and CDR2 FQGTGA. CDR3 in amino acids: CASSLYSGNTIYF. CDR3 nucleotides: TGTGCCAGCAGCTTATATTCTGGAAACACCATATATTTT.

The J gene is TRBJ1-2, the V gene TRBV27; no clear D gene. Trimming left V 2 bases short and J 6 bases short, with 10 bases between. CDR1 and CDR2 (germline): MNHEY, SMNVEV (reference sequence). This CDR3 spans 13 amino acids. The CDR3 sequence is CASSLVGVDGYTF. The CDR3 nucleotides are TGTGCCAGCAGTTTAGTGGGAGTCGATGGCTACACCTTC.

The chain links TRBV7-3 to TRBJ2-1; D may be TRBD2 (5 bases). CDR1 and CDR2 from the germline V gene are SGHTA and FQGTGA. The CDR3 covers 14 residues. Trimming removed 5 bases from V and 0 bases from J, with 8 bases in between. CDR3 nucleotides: TGTGCCAGCAGCCGGGATAGCTCCTACAATGAGCAGTTCTTC. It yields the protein CASSRDSSYNEQFF.

CDR3 protein: CASSYLAGGYNEQFF. The CDR3 region has the DNA TGTGCCAGCAGCTACCTAGCGGGAGGGTACAATGAGCAGTTCTTC. The V gene is TRBV2, the J gene TRBJ2-1; 12 nucleotides line up with TRBD2. The CDR3 runs to 15 residues. V dropped 6 bases and J dropped 4; count of bases not matched to a gene: 4. Germline CDR1 and CDR2: SNHLY and FYNNEI.

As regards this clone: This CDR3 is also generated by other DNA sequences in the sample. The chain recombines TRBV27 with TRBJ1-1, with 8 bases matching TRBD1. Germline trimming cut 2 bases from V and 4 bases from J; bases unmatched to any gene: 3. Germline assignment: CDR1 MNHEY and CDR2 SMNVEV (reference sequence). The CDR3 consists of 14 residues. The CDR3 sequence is CASSLDRGGTEAFF. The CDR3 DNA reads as TGTGCCAGCAGTTTAGACAGGGGAGGCACTGAAGCTTTCTTT.